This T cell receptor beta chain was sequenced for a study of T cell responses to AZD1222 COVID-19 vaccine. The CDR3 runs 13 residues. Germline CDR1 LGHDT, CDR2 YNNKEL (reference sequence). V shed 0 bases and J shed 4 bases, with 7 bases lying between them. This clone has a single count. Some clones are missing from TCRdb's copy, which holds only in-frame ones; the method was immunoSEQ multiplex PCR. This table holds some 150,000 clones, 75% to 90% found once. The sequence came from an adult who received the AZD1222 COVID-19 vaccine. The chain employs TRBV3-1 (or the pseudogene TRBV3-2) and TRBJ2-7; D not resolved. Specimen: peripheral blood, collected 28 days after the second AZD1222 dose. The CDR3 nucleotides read TGTGCCAGCAGCCAAGATGGAGCGTACGAGCAGTACTTC. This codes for CASSQDGAYEQYF.